These 22 T cell receptor beta chains share one sample of origin, sequenced in a study of blood T cell repertoires in COVID-19. Profiled with immunoSEQ multiplex PCR; TCRdb holds only in-frame clones, not every one. The table has 430,000 or so clones, 70% to 90% seen once; the top ten hold roughly 1.4%. Sequencing used PBMCs or T cells enriched from blood (not recorded which). These receptors were taken from a young woman who had been exposed to COVID-19.

The V gene is TRBV7-6, the J gene TRBJ2-3, with 7 nucleotides matching TRBD2. The V gene end was trimmed by 0 bases and the J gene end by 4 bases; junction bases not matched to a gene: 4. CDR3 length equals 15 residues. Germline CDR1 reads SGHVS; CDR2 reads FNYEAQ. Here the CDR3 reads CASSLAGGLPDTQYF. The CDR3, as DNA: TGTGCCAGCAGCTTAGCGGGAGGGCTTCCAGATACGCAGTATTTT.

The rearrangement links TRBV7-9 to TRBJ2-5; 11 bases map to TRBD2. The CDR3 has 15 residues. J lost 4 bases, V lost 5 bases, and 6 bases had no gene match. The germline V gene has CDR1 SEHNR and CDR2 FQNEAQ (reference sequence). Here the CDR3 DNA reads TGTGCCAGCAGCGCCACTAGCGGGAGAGTAGAGACCCAGTACTTC. Its protein product is CASSATSGRVETQYF.

The chain recombines TRBV4-1 with TRBJ2-4; a weak D match, TRBD1 (6 bases). The CDR3 sequence is 18 residues long. With 0 bases removed from V and 6 bases from J, the gap between germline ends came to 21 bases. Germline CDR1 and CDR2: MGHRA and YSYEKL. In DNA form, the CDR3 reads TGCGCCAGCAGCCAAGATCATCGTGACGACAGGTCTAGAAACATTCAGTACTTC. Protein: CASSQDHRDDRSRNIQYF.

This clone was seen more than once but under ten times. The gene calls are TRBV28 and TRBJ2-7, with TRBD1 matching over 9 bases. Germline-derived CDR1 and CDR2 are MDHEN and SYDVKM. V lost 5 bases and J lost 3; bases outside the gene matches: 8. The CDR3 has 15 amino acids. CDR3 loop: CASSTSGGQGYEQYF. The CDR3 nucleotides are TGTGCCAGCAGTACTTCTGGGGGACAGGGCTACGAGCAGTACTTC.

V usage is TRBV6-5 and J usage is TRBJ2-3, with 9 bases matching TRBD1. The CDR3 covers 14 residues. Per the germline V gene, CDR1 is MNHEY and CDR2 is SVGAGI. The junction had 7 bases not matched to a gene; V was cut back by 7 bases and J by 5 bases. Here the CDR3 DNA reads TGTGCCAGCATGCCGGACAGGGGTCAAGATACGCAGTATTTT. Its protein is CASMPDRGQDTQYF.

The rearrangement joins TRBV11-2 to TRBJ2-5; D perhaps matches TRBD2 (5 bases). There are 15 residues in the CDR3. The V gene's germline CDR1 is SGHAT and CDR2 FQNNGV. V lost 0 bases to trimming and J lost 5 bases, with 13 bases between them. CDR3 residues: CASSLEAGIEETQYF. CDR3 in DNA: TGTGCCAGCAGCTTAGAGGCCGGGATAGAGGAGACCCAGTACTTC.

This rearrangement joins TRBV7-6 to TRBJ1-4, with 9 nucleotides matching TRBD1. Germline CDR1 and CDR2: SGHVS and FNYEAQ. The CDR3 contains 16 residues. Unmatched junction bases numbered 8, after V lost 5 bases and J lost 4 bases. The CDR3 DNA sequence: TGTGCCAGCAGCCATGAACAGGGGGCTTTTAATGAAAAACTGTTTTTT. It codes for CASSHEQGAFNEKLFF.

V is TRBV28 and J is TRBJ2-1, with a weak D call TRBD2 (6 bases). Germline-derived CDR1 and CDR2 are MDHEN and SYDVKM. V lost 2 bases to trimming and J lost 0 bases, with 8 bases between them. This CDR3 comprises 15 residues. The CDR3 bases are TGTGCCAGCAGTTTAGCGGGAACCTCCTACAATGAGCAGTTCTTC. It codes for CASSLAGTSYNEQFF.

The chain employs TRBV29-1 and TRBJ2-2, with D possibly TRBD2 on 5 matching bases. CDR1 SQVTM and CDR2 ANQGSEA come from the germline V gene. This CDR3 region has 13 residues. Trimming left V 4 bases short and J 4 bases short, with 10 bases between. The CDR3 DNA sequence: TGCAGCGTTGTAAGAGGGCCCACCGGGGAGCTGTTTTTT. It yields the protein CSVVRGPTGELFF.

This clone was recorded once. Here the CDR3 DNA reads TGTGCCAGCTCAGCCAGGACAGGGGGCGCTTTCACTGAAGCTTTCTTT. This gives the protein CASSARTGGAFTEAFF. This chain links TRBV18 with TRBJ1-1; 11 bases fit TRBD1. The germline V gene has CDR1 KGHSH and CDR2 LQKENI. This CDR3 contains 16 residues. Germline trimming cut 5 bases from V and 4 bases from J; bases unmatched to any gene: 9.

This clone was seen only a few times. The chain is built from TRBV7-9 and TRBJ1-5; D gene uncertain. Trimming removed 5 bases at V and 0 bases at J, with 23 bases between. Per the germline V gene, CDR1 is SEHNR and CDR2 is FQNEAQ (reference sequence). CDR3 size: 19 residues. The CDR3 nucleotides are TGTGCCAGCAGCGACTCTGGAAGCGGCTCTGAATATAGCAATCAGCCCCAGCATTTT. Protein: CASSDSGSGSEYSNQPQHF.

About this clone itself: One end of the junction does not line up with germline, which may come from a read error. The chain carries TRBV7-7 and TRBJ2-2; 9 bases are a match to TRBD1. The CDR3 runs 15 residues. Germline V gene lookup returns CDR1 SSHAT and CDR2 FNYEAQ (reference sequence). CDR3 sequence: CASSSGTGHTGELFF. In DNA, the CDR3 is TGTGCTAGCAGCTCCGGGACAGGGCACACCGGGGAGCTGTTTTTT. Variable domain in full (rest from reference TRBV7-7 and TRBJ2-2): GAGVSQSPRYKVTKRGQDVTLRCDPISSHATLYWYQQALGQGPEFLTYFNYEAQPDKSGLPSDRFSAERPEGSISTLTIQRTEQRDSAMYRCASSSGTGHTGELFFGEGSRLTVL.

This clone was seen a single time. The chain has TRBV5-1 and TRBJ2-2, with D possibly TRBD2 on 5 matching bases. This CDR3 is built from 15 residues. CDR1 and CDR2 from the germline V gene are SGHRS and YFSETQ. Trimming left V 0 bases short and J 10 bases short, with 16 bases between. In DNA form, the CDR3 reads TGCGCCAGCAGCTTGGGCCTAGCTAGTGGAGAGGAGCTGTTTTTT. This translates into CASSLGLASGEELFF.

In this sample, this clone turned up a few times. The genes are TRBV2 and TRBJ2-1, with D maybe TRBD2 (6 bases). The germline V and J ends were trimmed by 8 bases and 10 bases, with 21 bases remaining between them. This CDR3 comprises 14 residues. CDR1 and CDR2 from the germline V gene are SNHLY and FYNNEI. CDR3 protein: CASGLTSTIGEQFF. DNA for the CDR3: TGTGCCAGCGGGCTGACTAGTACCATAGGAGAGCAGTTCTTC. Combining the CDR3 with reference TRBV2 and TRBJ2-1 gives the whole variable domain EPEVTQTPSHQVTQMGQEVILRCVPISNHLYFYWYRQILGQKVEFLVSFYNNEISEKSEIFDDQFSVERPDGSNFTLKIRSTKLEDSAMYFCASGLTSTIGEQFFGPGTRLTVL.

The genes are TRBV28 and TRBJ2-7; D perhaps matches TRBD2 (6 bases). The V gene's germline CDR1 is MDHEN and CDR2 SYDVKM. There are 15 residues in the CDR3. The germline V and J ends were trimmed by 2 bases and 5 bases, with 16 bases remaining between them. The CDR3 region is CASSLVAGTGDEQYF. In nucleotides, the CDR3 is TGTGCCAGCAGTTTAGTGGCAGGGACTGGGGACGAGCAGTACTTC.

The V call is TRBV7-9, the J call TRBJ2-2, with TRBD1 matching over 8 bases. This CDR3 comprises 16 residues. V shed 0 bases and J 1 base; nucleotides not matched to a gene: 1. The germline CDR1 and CDR2 sequences are SEHNR and FQNEAQ (reference sequence). CDR3 coding DNA: TGTGCCAGCAGCTTAGCTGGGACAGGGAACACCGGGGAGCTGTTTTTT. It yields the protein CASSLAGTGNTGELFF.

The gene calls are TRBV5-1 and TRBJ1-6; D is perhaps TRBD1 (5 bases). Looked up from germline, CDR1 is SGHRS and CDR2 is YFSETQ. The CDR3 runs 14 residues. Deletions cut 0 bases from V and 10 bases from J, with 11 bases between. The DNA for the CDR3 is TGCGCCAGCAGCTTGGACAGCGGGGGATCACCCCTCCACTTT. Translated: CASSLDSGGSPLHF. The variable domain in full, completed from reference TRBV5-1 and TRBJ1-6, reads KAGVTQTPRYLIKTRGQQVTLSCSPISGHRSVSWYQQTPGQGLQFLFEYFSETQRNKGNFPGRFSGRQFSNSRSEMNVSTLELGDSALYLCASSLDSGGSPLHFGNGTRLTVT.

This chain joins TRBV5-1 and TRBJ2-3; TRBD2 agrees at 10 bases. The CDR3 loop spans 17 amino acids. Trimming removed 1 base from V and 2 bases from J; junction bases left unmatched: 7. The germline CDR1 and CDR2 sequences are SGHRS and YFSETQ. CDR3: CASSLSASGGLTDTQYF. CDR3 DNA sequence: TGCGCCAGCAGCTTGTCTGCTAGCGGGGGCCTCACAGATACGCAGTATTTT.

The chain uses TRBV5-1 and TRBJ2-5, with 9 bases aligning to TRBD2. The CDR3 loop spans 16 amino acids. The germline CDR1 and CDR2 sequences are SGHRS and YFSETQ. The junction had 9 bases not matched to a gene; V was cut back by 3 bases and J by 3 bases. The chain's CDR3 is CASSSQRASGKETQYF. The CDR3 region has the DNA TGCGCCAGCAGCTCCCAAAGGGCTAGCGGGAAAGAGACCCAGTACTTC.

This chain uses TRBV6-5 with TRBJ2-7; TRBD2 might be the D (6 bases). CDR3 length equals 16 residues. CDR1 is MNHEY, CDR2 SVGAGI, per germline. V gave up 0 bases and J gave up 2 bases, with 14 bases separating them. In nucleotides, the CDR3 is TGTGCCAGCAGTTACTCGGGCGGGGAGTCCGCCTACGAGCAGTACTTC. It specifies CASSYSGGESAYEQYF.

The chain combines TRBV14 with TRBJ1-2, with D possibly being TRBD1 (6 bases). V lost 0 bases to trimming and J lost 0 bases, with 14 bases between them. The CDR3 loop spans 17 amino acids. CDR1 is SGHDN and CDR2 is FVKESK in the germline V gene. Written as DNA, the CDR3 is TGTGCCAGCAGCCAAGATGATGGGACACCCACTAACTATGGCTACACCTTC. It is translated as CASSQDDGTPTNYGYTF. The full variable domain, with the rest looked up from reference TRBV14 and TRBJ1-2, is EAGVTQFPSHSVIEKGQTVTLRCDPISGHDNLYWYRRVMGKEIKFLLHFVKESKQDESGMPNNRFLAERTGGTYSTLKVQPAELEDSGVYFCASSQDDGTPTNYGYTFGSGTRLTVV.

The V call is TRBV24-1, the J call TRBJ2-1, with unresolved D. Germline V gene lookup returns CDR1 KGHDR and CDR2 SFDVKD. V lost 5 bases and J lost 6, with 4 bases in between. This CDR3 is built from 11 residues. CDR3 sequence (DNA): TGTGCCACCAGTGTATTCAATGAGCAGTTCTTC. It codes for CATSVFNEQFF.